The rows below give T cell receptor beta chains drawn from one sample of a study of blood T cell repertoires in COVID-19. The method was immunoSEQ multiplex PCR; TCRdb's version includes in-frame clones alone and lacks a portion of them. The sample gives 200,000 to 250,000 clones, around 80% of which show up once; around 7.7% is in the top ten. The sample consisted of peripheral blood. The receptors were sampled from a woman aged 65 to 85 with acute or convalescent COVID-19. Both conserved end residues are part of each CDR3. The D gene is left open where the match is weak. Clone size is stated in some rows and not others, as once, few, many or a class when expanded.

CDR3aa: CASSQDETGANEKLFF; CDR3nt: TGTGCCAGCAGCCAAGACGAGACAGGCGCCAATGAAAAACTGTTTTTT; d_gene: .; abundance: .; j_gene: TRBJ1-4; v_gene: TRBV4-2
CDR3aa: CASQDTGAGYGYTF; CDR3nt: TGTGCCAGCCAAGACACAGGGGCGGGCTATGGCTACACCTTC; d_gene: TRBD1; abundance: .; j_gene: TRBJ1-2; v_gene: TRBV6-6
CDR3aa: CASSPQRGGAEETQYF; CDR3nt: TGTGCCAGCTCACCACAACGCGGGGGGGCCGAAGAGACCCAGTACTTC; d_gene: TRBD2; abundance: once; j_gene: TRBJ2-5; v_gene: TRBV18
CDR3aa: CASSYRGYNEQFF; CDR3nt: TGTGCCAGCAGTTACCGGGGGTACAATGAGCAGTTCTTC; d_gene: .; abundance: .; j_gene: TRBJ2-1; v_gene: TRBV12-3/TRBV12-4
CDR3aa: CASSPHGDQPQHF; CDR3nt: TGTGCCAGCAGCCCGCACGGAGATCAGCCCCAGCATTTT; d_gene: .; abundance: .; j_gene: TRBJ1-5; v_gene: TRBV9
CDR3aa: CASSFEVPAGEQYF; CDR3nt: TGCGCCAGCAGCTTCGAGGTGCCCGCGGGCGAGCAGTACTTC; d_gene: .; abundance: .; j_gene: TRBJ2-7; v_gene: TRBV5-1
CDR3aa: CATTSGGLQETQYF; CDR3nt: TGTGCCACTACTAGCGGGGGCCTTCAAGAGACCCAGTACTTC; d_gene: TRBD2; abundance: many; j_gene: TRBJ2-5; v_gene: TRBV24-1
CDR3aa: CASSLVGVSGDTFSYEQYF; CDR3nt: TGTGCCAGCAGCTTAGTAGGTGTTAGCGGGGATACGTTCTCCTACGAGCAGTACTTC; d_gene: TRBD2; abundance: .; j_gene: TRBJ2-7; v_gene: TRBV7-2
CDR3aa: CASSLRQDSPLHF; CDR3nt: TGTGCCAGCAGCTTACGACAGGATTCACCCCTCCACTTT; d_gene: .; abundance: .; j_gene: TRBJ1-6; v_gene: TRBV5-6
CDR3aa: CASSQESILRVFNYEQYF; CDR3nt: TGTGCCAGCAGCCAAGAGTCGATTCTCAGGGTATTCAATTACGAGCAGTACTTC; d_gene: .; abundance: few; j_gene: TRBJ2-7; v_gene: TRBV3-1/TRBV3-2
CDR3aa: CASSLVSSSYNEQFF; CDR3nt: TGTGCCAGCAGCTTGGTTAGTAGCTCCTACAATGAGCAGTTCTTC; d_gene: .; abundance: .; j_gene: TRBJ2-1; v_gene: TRBV5-4
CDR3aa: CASRPDTTAGTQYF; CDR3nt: TGTGCCAGCAGACCCGACACGACGGCGGGCACCCAGTACTTC; d_gene: .; abundance: .; j_gene: TRBJ2-5; v_gene: TRBV2
CDR3aa: CSVATGVETQYF; CDR3nt: TGCAGCGTTGCCACGGGTGTGGAGACCCAGTACTTC; d_gene: .; abundance: .; j_gene: TRBJ2-5; v_gene: TRBV29-1
CDR3aa: CASSRTSGGAWGTDTQYF; CDR3nt: TGTGCCAGCAGCCGAACTAGCGGGGGGGCATGGGGCACAGATACGCAGTATTTT; d_gene: TRBD2; abundance: .; j_gene: TRBJ2-3; v_gene: TRBV2
CDR3aa: CASSEGYLGNQPQHF; CDR3nt: TGTGCCAGTAGTGAGGGTTATCTGGGCAATCAGCCCCAGCATTTT; d_gene: .; abundance: .; j_gene: TRBJ1-5; v_gene: TRBV19
CDR3aa: CASSPRLAGGLHTDTQYF; CDR3nt: TGTGCCAGCAGCCCCCGGCTAGCGGGGGGACTACACACAGATACGCAGTATTTT; d_gene: TRBD2; abundance: .; j_gene: TRBJ2-3; v_gene: TRBV6-2/TRBV6-3
CDR3aa: CASSLNNRGREETQYF; CDR3nt: TGTGCCAGCAGCTTAAATAACAGGGGGCGAGAAGAGACCCAGTACTTC; d_gene: TRBD1; abundance: once; j_gene: TRBJ2-5; v_gene: TRBV7-6
CDR3aa: CAWSALRRVGQYF; CDR3nt: TGTGCCTGGAGTGCCCTCCGGAGGGTCGGGCAGTATTTT; d_gene: .; abundance: .; j_gene: TRBJ2-3; v_gene: TRBV30
CDR3aa: CASSPVGGGASWETQYF; CDR3nt: TGTGCCAGCAGCCCGGTGGGCGGGGGGGCAAGCTGGGAGACCCAGTACTTC; d_gene: TRBD2; abundance: .; j_gene: TRBJ2-5; v_gene: TRBV7-2
CDR3aa: CAWSGSSNYGYTF; CDR3nt: TGTGCCTGGAGTGGGAGCAGTAACTATGGCTACACCTTC; d_gene: .; abundance: once; j_gene: TRBJ1-2; v_gene: TRBV30
CDR3aa: CATLSLRGGAKNIQYF; CDR3nt: TGTGCCACCTTGTCCTTGAGGGGGGGGGCCAAAAACATTCAGTACTTC; d_gene: .; abundance: .; j_gene: TRBJ2-4; v_gene: TRBV24-1
CDR3aa: CASSTVGTVSGYTF; CDR3nt: TGTGCCAGCAGCACGGTTGGGACAGTTTCTGGCTACACCTTC; d_gene: TRBD1; abundance: .; j_gene: TRBJ1-2; v_gene: TRBV6-5
CDR3aa: CASSLSQGTYEQYF; CDR3nt: TGTGCCAGCAGCTTATCACAGGGTACCTACGAGCAGTACTTC; d_gene: .; abundance: .; j_gene: TRBJ2-7; v_gene: TRBV7-2
CDR3aa: CASSLGPGGAPYF; CDR3nt: TGTGCCAGCAGCTTAGGCCCCGGGGGGGCCCCGTATTTT; d_gene: TRBD2; abundance: .; j_gene: TRBJ2-3; v_gene: TRBV11-2
CDR3aa: CASIAGDSNTEAFF; CDR3nt: TGCGCCAGCATAGCCGGGGACTCGAACACTGAAGCTTTCTTT; d_gene: .; abundance: .; j_gene: TRBJ1-1; v_gene: TRBV5-1
CDR3aa: CASSVNSGTGGRGETQYF; CDR3nt: TGTGCCAGCAGCGTGAACTCAGGAACGGGGGGCCGGGGAGAGACCCAGTACTTC; d_gene: .; abundance: .; j_gene: TRBJ2-5; v_gene: TRBV5-5
CDR3aa: CAWRNQGVSRVGGYTF; CDR3nt: TGTGCCTGGAGGAACCAGGGGGTCAGTCGCGTGGGTGGCTACACCTTC; d_gene: TRBD1; abundance: .; j_gene: TRBJ1-2; v_gene: TRBV30
CDR3aa: CASSQRLAGRQETQYF; CDR3nt: TGTGCCAGCAGCCAGCGGCTAGCGGGGAGGCAAGAGACCCAGTACTTC; d_gene: TRBD2; abundance: .; j_gene: TRBJ2-5; v_gene: TRBV3-1/TRBV3-2